These 21 T cell receptor beta chains were all obtained from the same sample, sequenced in a study of technical replicates of blood from a handful of donors. Generated by immunoSEQ multiplex PCR, the TCRdb table keeps only in-frame clones and is missing some. The sample lists about 94,000 clones; 95% were seen once. Sample: T cells isolated from PBMCs. The receptors come from a human donor in good health.

V gene TRBV19 combines with J gene TRBJ2-3, with TRBD2 matching 13 bases. Germline V gives CDR1 LNHDA, CDR2 SQIVND (reference sequence). With V trimmed by 4 bases and J by 3 bases, 7 bases remained unmatched. The CDR3 sequence is 17 residues long. The CDR3 sequence: CASSRGTSGIVTDTQYF. The CDR3 DNA reads TGTGCCAGTAGTAGGGGGACTAGCGGGATTGTAACAGATACGCAGTATTTT.

The chain has TRBV6-5 and TRBJ1-2; 10 bases are shared with TRBD1. The CDR3 is made up of 13 amino acids. V shed 6 bases and J 7 bases; nucleotides not matched to a gene: 5. The germline gives CDR1 MNHEY, CDR2 SVGAGI. The CDR3 DNA follows: TGTGCCAGCAGACCGACAGGGGGCGTTGGCTACACCTTC. Protein product: CASRPTGGVGYTF.

This chain uses TRBV19 with TRBJ2-1; maybe TRBD1 (6 bases). V was shortened by 7 bases and J by 8 bases, with 18 bases between the two germline ends. This CDR3 contains 14 residues. Germline CDR1 and CDR2: LNHDA and SQIVND (reference sequence). CDR3 region: CASTAIGGSDEQFF. CDR3 nucleotides: TGTGCCAGTACCGCGATAGGGGGATCGGATGAGCAGTTCTTC.

The chain employs TRBV7-8 and TRBJ1-2; D possibly corresponds to TRBD1 (5 bases). Looked up from germline, CDR1 is SGHVS and CDR2 is FQNEAQ. Trimming left V 5 bases short and J 0 bases short, with 13 bases between. This CDR3 comprises 15 residues. CDR3 bases: TGTGCCAGCAGCGCCTTGGGGACTACTAACTATGGCTACACCTTC. Its translation: CASSALGTTNYGYTF.

The V call is TRBV4-1, the J call TRBJ2-7; 9 bases align to TRBD1. Germline assignment: CDR1 MGHRA and CDR2 YSYEKL. After removal of 1 base from V and 7 bases from J, the junction contained 11 bases not matched to a gene. This CDR3 contains 16 residues. The CDR3 region has the DNA TGCGCCAGCAGCCAAGTGGAGGGACAGGGAGCGATAGAGCAGTACTTC. Translation: CASSQVEGQGAIEQYF.

The chain employs TRBV29-1 and TRBJ2-1, with 7 bases identical to TRBD2. There are 12 residues in the CDR3. Germline-derived CDR1 and CDR2 are SQVTM and ANQGSEA. Trimming removed 5 bases from V and 6 bases from J; junction bases left unmatched: 4. DNA of the CDR3: TGCAGCGTTAGCGGGACGGCCAATGAGCAGTTCTTC. This translates into CSVSGTANEQFF.

The CDR3: CAAVRYNEQFF. The CDR3 DNA follows: TGTGCCGCAGTACGTTACAATGAGCAGTTCTTC. The chain couples TRBV28 to TRBJ2-1; the D is unclear. CDR1 is MDHEN and CDR2 is SYDVKM in the germline V gene. The CDR3 is made up of 11 amino acids. The germline V and J ends were trimmed by 11 bases and 4 bases, with 9 bases remaining between them.

The chain uses TRBV9 and TRBJ1-2, with 12 bases aligning to TRBD1. CDR1 and CDR2 (germline): SGDLS, YYNGEE. Trimming cost V 0 bases and J 4 bases; bases outside gene matches: 7. This CDR3 has 17 residues. In DNA, the CDR3 is TGTGCCAGCAGCGTAGAGACCGGGACAGGGGGCGTCTATGGCTACACCTTC. This translates into CASSVETGTGGVYGYTF.

J is TRBJ2-5 and V is TRBV5-1; 8 bases fit TRBD2. The germline gives CDR1 SGHRS, CDR2 YFSETQ. Trimming took 0 bases from V and 4 from J; bases not matched to a gene: 8. The CDR3 sequence is 16 residues long. CDR3 in DNA: TGCGCCAGCAGCTTGGTCGGGGGGGCGCTGGGAGAGACCCAGTACTTC. This gives the protein CASSLVGGALGETQYF. Variable domain in full (rest from reference TRBV5-1 and TRBJ2-5): KAGVTQTPRYLIKTRGQQVTLSCSPISGHRSVSWYQQTPGQGLQFLFEYFSETQRNKGNFPGRFSGRQFSNSRSEMNVSTLELGDSALYLCASSLVGGALGETQYFGPGTRLLVL.

The sample holds one count of this clone. V is TRBV2 and J is TRBJ2-1; TRBD2 aligns across 7 bases. The J segment lost 0 bases and the V segment lost 3 bases, leaving 8 bases of the junction unmatched. Germline CDR1 SNHLY, CDR2 FYNNEI. The CDR3 has 17 amino acids. Here the CDR3 DNA reads TGTGCCAGCAGTGAGCGAGGGAGGGCCGGCTCCTACAATGAGCAGTTCTTC. Translating gives CASSERGRAGSYNEQFF.

The chain has TRBV14 and TRBJ2-1, with TRBD1 as a possible D gene (6 bases). CDR3 length: 13 residues. From germline, CDR1 is SGHDN and CDR2 FVKESK. V was pared by 6 bases and J by 3 bases, with 9 bases between. CDR3 nucleotides: TGTGCCAGCAGGGGGACAAACTACAATGAGCAGTTCTTC. This sequence encodes CASRGTNYNEQFF.

The chain has TRBV10-2 and TRBJ2-7, with D maybe TRBD2 (5 bases). V lost 2 bases and J lost 7, with 9 bases in between. Germline loops: CDR1 WSHSY, CDR2 SAAADI. The length of the CDR3 is 12 residues. The CDR3, as DNA: TGCGCCAGCAGTGAGGTCCAGCGGGAGCAGTACTTC. Its translation: CASSEVQREQYF.

This clone was seen once. This chain links TRBV2 with TRBJ1-1; no definite D call. Germline V gene lookup returns CDR1 SNHLY and CDR2 FYNNEI. The length of the CDR3 is 13 residues. V dropped 3 bases and J dropped 3 bases, with 8 bases sitting between them. CDR3 nucleotide sequence: TGTGCCAGCAGTGAGGACGGGGACACTGAAGCTTTCTTT. As protein: CASSEDGDTEAFF. The whole variable domain, remainder taken from reference TRBV2 and TRBJ1-1, is EPEVTQTPSHQVTQMGQEVILRCVPISNHLYFYWYRQILGQKVEFLVSFYNNEISEKSEIFDDQFSVERPDGSNFTLKIRSTKLEDSAMYFCASSEDGDTEAFFGQGTRLTVV.

The chain employs TRBV6-5 and TRBJ2-5; D possibly corresponds to TRBD2 (6 bases). The germline gives CDR1 MNHEY, CDR2 SVGAGI. The V and J ends lost 2 bases and 9 bases respectively, with 10 bases between them. This CDR3 has 12 residues. The CDR3 reads CASSYGRGAQYF. In DNA form, the CDR3 reads TGTGCCAGCAGTTACGGCCGCGGGGCCCAGTACTTC.

J is TRBJ1-2 and V is TRBV28; 10 nucleotides agree with TRBD1. With V trimmed by 2 bases and J by 8 bases, 5 bases remained unmatched. The germline gives CDR1 MDHEN, CDR2 SYDVKM. The CDR3 contains 14 residues. CDR3 residues: CASSLGGQGMGYTF. The CDR3 DNA sequence: TGTGCCAGCAGTTTAGGGGGACAGGGGATGGGCTACACCTTC.

V usage is TRBV19 and J usage is TRBJ2-7; 7 nucleotides line up with TRBD1. Germline lookup yields CDR1 LNHDA and CDR2 SQIVND (reference sequence). V was pared by 4 bases and J by 0 bases, with 18 bases of the junction left unmatched. This CDR3 spans 19 amino acids. Here the CDR3 DNA reads TGTGCCAGTAGTAATCCGGGGACAGCCCAATTCTATTACTCCTACGAGCAGTACTTC. Residues: CASSNPGTAQFYYSYEQYF.

The chain couples TRBV18 to TRBJ2-3, with D perhaps matching TRBD2 (5 bases). Germline CDR1 KGHSH, CDR2 LQKENI. V lost 3 bases and J 1 base, leaving 14 bases between the germline ends. This CDR3 region has 16 residues. The CDR3 protein is CASSPREGLGTDTQYF. DNA of the CDR3: TGTGCCAGCTCACCTAGAGAGGGTTTGGGCACAGATACGCAGTATTTT.

The chain carries TRBV5-8 and TRBJ2-7; D is ambiguous. Germline-derived CDR1 and CDR2 are SGHTS and YDEGEE. V lost 0 bases to trimming and J lost 2 bases, with 6 bases between them. This CDR3 is 13 amino acids long. CDR3 loop: CASSLARPYEQYF. The DNA of the CDR3 is TGTGCCAGCAGCTTGGCCAGGCCCTACGAGCAGTACTTC.

The chain recombines TRBV9 with TRBJ2-7, with D tentatively TRBD1 (5 bases). CDR3 length: 14 residues. The V gene lost 2 bases and the J gene lost 5 bases, with 14 bases spanning the gap. Germline lookup yields CDR1 SGDLS and CDR2 YYNGEE. The CDR3 DNA follows: TGTGCCAGCAGCGTGTCAGGGCTTCGGGACGAGCAGTACTTC. Amino acids: CASSVSGLRDEQYF.

This chain joins TRBV5-6 and TRBJ2-5; D is unclear. The germline gives CDR1 SGHDT, CDR2 YYEEEE. V was pared by 4 bases and J by 5 bases, with 12 bases between. There are 13 residues in the CDR3. CDR3 bases: TGTGCCAGCAGCAGCGACCAACCGGAGACCCAGTACTTC. It is translated as CASSSDQPETQYF.

This clone was detected only a few times. The chain has TRBV7-6 and TRBJ2-7, with D possibly TRBD1 on 5 matching bases. Germline loops: CDR1 SGHVS, CDR2 FNYEAQ. The V end lost 5 bases, the J end lost 3 bases, and 11 bases lay between the germline ends. This CDR3 is 13 amino acids long. DNA of the CDR3: TGTGCCAGCAGCATCGACAGTTTCTACGAGCAGTACTTC. Its translation: CASSIDSFYEQYF.